The 10 T cell receptor beta chains listed next were all sequenced from one sample in a study of cytomegalovirus exposure and HLA in healthy donors. The study ran its PCR with 60 Vbeta and 13 Jbeta primers. Sequenced by immunoSEQ multiplex PCR; TCRdb stores in-frame clones only, minus some. The sample includes 70,000 to 95,000 clones, roughly 75% of them seen just once. The material sequenced was PBMCs. The receptors derive from a man between 35 and 55 years old in good health and CMV-seronegative.

The V and J genes are TRBV29-1 and TRBJ2-7; 9 bases map to TRBD1. Germline values: CDR1 SQVTM, CDR2 ANQGSEA. The ends lost 6 bases at V and 6 bases at J; junction bases unmatched: 3. The CDR3 totals 11 residues. As DNA, the CDR3 is TGCAGCGTAGGACAGGGGAGCGAGCAGTACTTC. This codes for CSVGQGSEQYF.

The chain links TRBV5-6 to TRBJ1-1; D not certain. V lost 2 bases and J 4 bases, leaving 15 bases between the germline ends. This CDR3 comprises 15 residues. CDR1 SGHDT and CDR2 YYEEEE come from the germline V gene. The CDR3 nucleotides read TGTGCCAGCAGCTTATCCGTCGACATGGCCACTGAAGCTTTCTTT. The encoded protein is CASSLSVDMATEAFF.

The rearrangement joins TRBV19 to TRBJ2-7; TRBD2 matches at 9 bases. The CDR3 extends over 13 amino acids. Losses at the gene ends were 3 bases for V and 9 bases for J; bases not matched to a gene: 6. CDR1 and CDR2 (germline): LNHDA, SQIVND (reference sequence). The CDR3 sequence: CASSITSGRRQYF. As DNA, the CDR3 is TGTGCCAGTAGTATTACCAGCGGGAGGCGGCAGTACTTC. Filled out from reference TRBV19 and TRBJ2-7, the complete variable domain reads DGGITQSPKYLFRKEGQNVTLSCEQNLNHDAMYWYRQDPGQGLRLIYYSQIVNDFQKGDIAEGYSVSREKKESFPLTVTSAQKNPTAFYLCASSITSGRRQYFGPGTRLTVT.

This chain uses TRBV6-1 with TRBJ2-5; D ambiguous. Germline V gene data show CDR1 as MNHNS and CDR2 as SASEGT. Trimming took off 4 bases at V and 5 bases at J, with 8 bases between the two ends. This CDR3 has 12 amino acids. The CDR3 DNA is TGTGCCAGCAGTGGAGGCGTGGAGACCCAGTACTTC. This gives the protein CASSGGVETQYF.

With respect to this clone: Germline is not matched at one junction end, which may reflect a read error. V gene TRBV7-7 combines with J gene TRBJ2-7; no firm D call. The germline CDR1 and CDR2 sequences are SSHAT and FNYEAQ (reference sequence). The CDR3 is 13 amino acids. The CDR3 bases are TGTGCTAGCAGCTTGGGCAGAAATTACGAGCAGTACTTC. Encoded protein: CASSLGRNYEQYF. Full variable domain (outside the CDR3, taken from reference TRBV7-7 and TRBJ2-7): GAGVSQSPRYKVTKRGQDVTLRCDPISSHATLYWYQQALGQGPEFLTYFNYEAQPDKSGLPSDRFSAERPEGSISTLTIQRTEQRDSAMYRCASSLGRNYEQYFGPGTRLTVT.

The V and J genes are TRBV6-1 and TRBJ1-3, with unresolved D. V was trimmed by 4 bases and J by 2 bases, leaving 15 bases between them. Germline CDR1 reads MNHNS; CDR2 reads SASEGT. The CDR3 is 16 amino acids. The CDR3 region has the DNA TGTGCCAGCAGTGCCCTTACAACCGGGACTGGAAACACCATATATTTT. It codes for CASSALTTGTGNTIYF.

The chain carries TRBV19 and TRBJ1-5; no firm D call. Germline CDR1 and CDR2: LNHDA and SQIVND (reference sequence). V dropped 7 bases and J dropped 3 bases, with 10 bases sitting between them. This CDR3 spans 13 amino acids. CDR3 coding DNA: TGTGCCAGTACCTACCGGGACAATCAGCCCCAGCATTTT. Protein: CASTYRDNQPQHF. Variable domain in full (rest from reference TRBV19 and TRBJ1-5): DGGITQSPKYLFRKEGQNVTLSCEQNLNHDAMYWYRQDPGQGLRLIYYSQIVNDFQKGDIAEGYSVSREKKESFPLTVTSAQKNPTAFYLCASTYRDNQPQHFGDGTRLSIL.

The chain links TRBV5-6 to TRBJ2-2, with D perhaps TRBD2 (6 bases). CDR3 size: 14 residues. Germline-derived CDR1 and CDR2 are SGHDT and YYEEEE. Trimming pared 0 bases from V and 7 bases from J, leaving 10 bases between. CDR3 sequence: CASSLGAGYGELFF. As DNA, the CDR3 is TGTGCCAGCAGCTTGGGGGCGGGGTACGGGGAGCTGTTTTTT.

The chain employs TRBV18 and TRBJ1-5; D unresolved. Looked up from germline, CDR1 is KGHSH and CDR2 is LQKENI. This CDR3 region has 13 residues. The V end lost 6 bases, the J end lost 0 bases, and 6 bases lay between the germline ends. CDR3 sequence: CASSPGSNQPQHF. The CDR3 nucleotides are TGTGCCAGCTCCCCGGGTAGCAATCAGCCCCAGCATTTT.

CDR3 sequence reads: CASSLDSSGNTIYF. CDR3 coding DNA: TGCGCCAGCAGCTTGGACAGCTCTGGAAACACCATATATTTT. The J gene is TRBJ1-3, the V gene TRBV5-1; D remains ambiguous. The germline gives CDR1 SGHRS, CDR2 YFSETQ. The CDR3 totals 14 residues. Trimming took 0 bases from V and 0 from J, leaving 4 bases between them.